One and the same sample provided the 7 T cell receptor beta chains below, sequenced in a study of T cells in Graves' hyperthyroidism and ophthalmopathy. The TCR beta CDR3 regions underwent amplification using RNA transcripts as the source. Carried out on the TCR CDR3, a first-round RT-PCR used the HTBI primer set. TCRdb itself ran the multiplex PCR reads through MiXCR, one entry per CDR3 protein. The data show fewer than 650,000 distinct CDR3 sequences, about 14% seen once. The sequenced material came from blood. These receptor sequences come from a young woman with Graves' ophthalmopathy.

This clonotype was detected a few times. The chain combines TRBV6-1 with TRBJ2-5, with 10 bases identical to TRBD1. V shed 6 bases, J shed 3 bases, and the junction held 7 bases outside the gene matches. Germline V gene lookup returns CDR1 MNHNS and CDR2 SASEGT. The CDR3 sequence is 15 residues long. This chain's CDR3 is CASRLSGTGEETQYF. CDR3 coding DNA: TGTGCCAGCAGGCTCTCCGGGACAGGGGAAGAGACCCAGTACTTC.

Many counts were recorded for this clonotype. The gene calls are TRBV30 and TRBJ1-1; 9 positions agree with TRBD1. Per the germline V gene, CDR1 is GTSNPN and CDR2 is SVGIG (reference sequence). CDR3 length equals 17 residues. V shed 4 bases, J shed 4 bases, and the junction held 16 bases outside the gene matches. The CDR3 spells CAWIISHRGRGFTEAFF. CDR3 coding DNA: TGTGCCTGGATCATTTCCCACAGGGGGCGCGGGTTCACTGAAGCTTTCTTT.

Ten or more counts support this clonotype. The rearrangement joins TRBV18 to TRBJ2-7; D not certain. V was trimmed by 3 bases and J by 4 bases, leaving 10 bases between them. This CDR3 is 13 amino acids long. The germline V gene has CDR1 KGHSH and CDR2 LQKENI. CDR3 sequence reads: CASSPAQNYEQYF. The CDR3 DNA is TGTGCCAGCTCACCTGCCCAGAATTACGAGCAGTACTTC.

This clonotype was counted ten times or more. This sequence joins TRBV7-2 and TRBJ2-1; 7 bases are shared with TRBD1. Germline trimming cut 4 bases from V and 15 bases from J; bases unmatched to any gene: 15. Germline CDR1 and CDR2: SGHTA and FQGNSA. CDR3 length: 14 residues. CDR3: CASSSRTGFNLGFF. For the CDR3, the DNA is TGTGCCAGCAGCTCCCGGACAGGATTCAACTTGGGGTTCTTC. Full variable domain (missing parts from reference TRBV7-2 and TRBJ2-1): GAGVSQSPSNKVTEKGKDVELRCDPISGHTALYWYRQSLGQGLEFLIYFQGNSAPDKSGLPSDRFSAERTGGSVSTLTIQRTQQEDSAVYLCASSSRTGFNLGFFGPGTRLTVL.

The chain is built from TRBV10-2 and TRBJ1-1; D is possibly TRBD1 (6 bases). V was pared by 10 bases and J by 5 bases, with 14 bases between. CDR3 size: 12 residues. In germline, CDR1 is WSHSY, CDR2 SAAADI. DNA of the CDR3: TGCGCCACCAACGGGACAACTACTGAAGCTTTCTTT. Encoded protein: CATNGTTTEAFF.

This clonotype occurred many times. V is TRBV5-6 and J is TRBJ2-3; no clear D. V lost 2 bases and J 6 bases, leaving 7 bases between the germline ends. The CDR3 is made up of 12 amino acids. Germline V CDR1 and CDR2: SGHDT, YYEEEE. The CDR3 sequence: CASSFVRDTQYF. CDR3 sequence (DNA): TGTGCCAGCAGCTTCGTGAGGGATACGCAGTATTTT.

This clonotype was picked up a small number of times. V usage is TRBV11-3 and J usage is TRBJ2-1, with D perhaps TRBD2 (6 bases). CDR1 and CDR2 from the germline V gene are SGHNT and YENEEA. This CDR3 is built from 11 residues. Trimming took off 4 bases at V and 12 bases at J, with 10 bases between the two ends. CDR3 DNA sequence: TGTGCCAGCAGCTGGAGGAGGGGGCAGTTCTTC. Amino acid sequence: CASSWRRGQFF.